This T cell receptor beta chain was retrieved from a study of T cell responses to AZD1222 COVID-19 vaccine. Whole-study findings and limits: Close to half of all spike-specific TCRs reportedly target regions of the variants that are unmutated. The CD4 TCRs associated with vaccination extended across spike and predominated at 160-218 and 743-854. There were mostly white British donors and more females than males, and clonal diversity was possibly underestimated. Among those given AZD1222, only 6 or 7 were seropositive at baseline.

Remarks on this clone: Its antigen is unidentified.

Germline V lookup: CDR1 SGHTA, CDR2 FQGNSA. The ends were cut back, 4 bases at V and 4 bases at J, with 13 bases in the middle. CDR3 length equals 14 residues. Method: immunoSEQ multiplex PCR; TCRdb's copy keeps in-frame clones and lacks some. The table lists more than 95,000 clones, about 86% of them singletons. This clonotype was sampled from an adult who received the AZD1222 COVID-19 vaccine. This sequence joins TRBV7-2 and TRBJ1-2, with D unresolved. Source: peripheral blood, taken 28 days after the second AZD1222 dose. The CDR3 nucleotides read TGTGCCAGCAGCTCAGATATGGGAGCCTATGGCTACACCTTC. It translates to CASSSDMGAYGYTF.